This TCR beta chain was obtained from a study of PD-1 blockade in classical Hodgkin lymphoma. CDR3 length: 14 amino acids. The time point was: cycle 4 day 1 (C4D1), after more than five weeks of nivolumab. Autologous stem cell transplantation was followed by relapse in every patient, and brentuximab vedotin exposure varied. Study findings and constraints: In CD4+ cells, TCR diversity went up significantly by C4D1, but in CD8+ cells it did not. Lower baseline TCR diversity was reported for newly diagnosed patients than for healthy donors. Complete responders entered with baseline diversity on par with newly diagnosed patients, the results showed.

The method was immunoSEQ multiplex PCR; TCRdb's version includes in-frame clones alone and lacks a portion of them. The table records around 50,000 clones, nearly 90% of them present only once. Remarks on this clone: Antigen: not known.

The receptor comes from a human donor with classical Hodgkin lymphoma. The chain couples TRBV21-1 to TRBJ2-7; whether TRBD2, the table's D call, matches the DNA was not checked. TRBV21-1 is classified as a pseudogene. The sample consisted of peripheral blood mononuclear cells (PBMCs), taken before the fourth cycle of nivolumab. The CDR3 loop is CASTRTSGTYEQYF. The CDR3 DNA reads TGTGCCAGCACCAGGACTAGCGGGACCTACGAGCAGTACTTC.